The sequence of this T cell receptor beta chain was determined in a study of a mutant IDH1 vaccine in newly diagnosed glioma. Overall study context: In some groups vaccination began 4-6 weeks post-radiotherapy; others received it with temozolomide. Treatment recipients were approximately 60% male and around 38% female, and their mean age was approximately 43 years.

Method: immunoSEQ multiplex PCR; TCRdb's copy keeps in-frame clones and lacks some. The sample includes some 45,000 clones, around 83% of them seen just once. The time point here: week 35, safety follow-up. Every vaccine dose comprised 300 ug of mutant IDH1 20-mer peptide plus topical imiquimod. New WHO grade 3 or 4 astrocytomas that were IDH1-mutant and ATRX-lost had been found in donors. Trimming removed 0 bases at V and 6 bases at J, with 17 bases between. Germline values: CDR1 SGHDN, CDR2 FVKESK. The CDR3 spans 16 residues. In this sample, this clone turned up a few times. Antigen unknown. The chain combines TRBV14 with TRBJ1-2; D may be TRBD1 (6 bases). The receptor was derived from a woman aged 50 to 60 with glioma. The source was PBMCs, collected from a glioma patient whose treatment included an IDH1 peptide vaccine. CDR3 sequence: CASSQDFGTGLDGYTF. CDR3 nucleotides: TGTGCCAGCAGCCAAGACTTCGGAACAGGGCTAGATGGCTACACCTTC.